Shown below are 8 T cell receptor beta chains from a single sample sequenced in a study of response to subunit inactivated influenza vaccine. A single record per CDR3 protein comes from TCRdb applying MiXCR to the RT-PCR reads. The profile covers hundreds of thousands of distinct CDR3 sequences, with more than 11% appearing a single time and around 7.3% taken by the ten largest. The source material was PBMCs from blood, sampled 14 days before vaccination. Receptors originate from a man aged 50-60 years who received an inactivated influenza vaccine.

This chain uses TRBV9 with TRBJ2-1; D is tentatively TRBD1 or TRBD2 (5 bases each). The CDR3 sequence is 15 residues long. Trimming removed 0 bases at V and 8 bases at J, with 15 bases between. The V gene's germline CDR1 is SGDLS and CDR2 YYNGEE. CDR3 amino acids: CASSVEWGVGDEQFF. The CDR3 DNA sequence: TGTGCCAGCAGCGTAGAATGGGGCGTGGGGGATGAGCAGTTCTTC.

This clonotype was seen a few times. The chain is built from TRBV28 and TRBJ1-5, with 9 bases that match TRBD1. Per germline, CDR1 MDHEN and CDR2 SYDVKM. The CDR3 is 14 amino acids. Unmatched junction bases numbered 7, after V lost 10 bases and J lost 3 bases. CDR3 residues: CAIPGTGLNQPQHF. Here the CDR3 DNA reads TGTGCCATTCCGGGGACAGGGCTCAATCAGCCCCAGCATTTT.

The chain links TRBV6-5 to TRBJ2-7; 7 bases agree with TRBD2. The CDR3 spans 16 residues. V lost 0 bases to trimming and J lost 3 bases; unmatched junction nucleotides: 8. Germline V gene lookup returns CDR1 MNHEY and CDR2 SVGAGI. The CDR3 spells CASSYSGAGALYEQYF. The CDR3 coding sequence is TGTGCCAGCAGTTACTCCGGCGCGGGAGCCCTCTACGAGCAGTACTTC.

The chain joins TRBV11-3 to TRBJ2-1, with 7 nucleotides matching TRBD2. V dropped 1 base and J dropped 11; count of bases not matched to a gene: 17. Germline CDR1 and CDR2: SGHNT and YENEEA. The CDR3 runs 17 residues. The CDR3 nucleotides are TGTGCCAGCAGCTTAGCCCCCGCCAGCGGGGCCCTTAGTAAGCAGTTCTTC. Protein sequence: CASSLAPASGALSKQFF.

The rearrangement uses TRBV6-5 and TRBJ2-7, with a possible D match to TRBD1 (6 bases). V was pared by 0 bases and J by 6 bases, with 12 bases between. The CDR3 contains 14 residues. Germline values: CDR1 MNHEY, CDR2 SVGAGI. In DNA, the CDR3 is TGTGCCAGCAGTTACTCGGGGGCAGCCGTCGAGCAGTACTTC. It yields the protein CASSYSGAAVEQYF.

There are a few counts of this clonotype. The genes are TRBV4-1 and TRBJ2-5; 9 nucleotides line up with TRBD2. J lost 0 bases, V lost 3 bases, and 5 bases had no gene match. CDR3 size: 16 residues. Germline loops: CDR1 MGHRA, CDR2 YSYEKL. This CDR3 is CASSQVLAGNQETQYF. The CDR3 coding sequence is TGCGCCAGCAGCCAGGTCCTAGCGGGGAACCAAGAGACCCAGTACTTC.

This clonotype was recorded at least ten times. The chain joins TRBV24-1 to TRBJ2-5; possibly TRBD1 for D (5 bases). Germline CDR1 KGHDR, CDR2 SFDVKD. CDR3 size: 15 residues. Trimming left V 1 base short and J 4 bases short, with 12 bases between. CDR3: CATSDLEGARETQYF. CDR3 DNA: TGTGCCACCAGTGATTTAGAAGGGGCAAGAGAGACCCAGTACTTC.

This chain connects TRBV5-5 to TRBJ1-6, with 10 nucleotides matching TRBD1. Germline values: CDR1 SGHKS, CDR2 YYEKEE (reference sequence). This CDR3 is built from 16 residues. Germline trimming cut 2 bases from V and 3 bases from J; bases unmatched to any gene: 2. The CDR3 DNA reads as TGTGCCAGCAGCTTTGGGACAGGGGACTATAATTCACCCCTCCACTTT. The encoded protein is CASSFGTGDYNSPLHF. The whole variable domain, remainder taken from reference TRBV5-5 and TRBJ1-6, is DAGVTQSPTHLIKTRGQQVTLRCSPISGHKSVSWYQQVLGQGPQFIFQYYEKEERGRGNFPDRFSARQFPNYSSELNVNALLLGDSALYLCASSFGTGDYNSPLHFGNGTRLTVT.